The 7 T cell receptor beta chains below all came from one sample that was sequenced in a study of blood T cell repertoires in COVID-19. Some clones are missing from TCRdb's copy, which holds only in-frame ones; the method was immunoSEQ multiplex PCR. The sample lists 23,000 or so clones, roughly 89% occurring once. Source material: peripheral blood. These receptors came from an older man with active COVID-19.

The gene calls are TRBV10-3 and TRBJ1-1; D not certain. V lost 0 bases, J lost 1 base, and 12 bases lay in between. Germline loops: CDR1 ENHRY, CDR2 SYGVKD. The CDR3 is 16 residues long. CDR3 nucleotide sequence: TGTGCCATCAGTGAGTCGGTATCGGGAGGGAACACTGAAGCTTTCTTT. Protein sequence: CAISESVSGGNTEAFF.

The chain couples TRBV10-1 to TRBJ2-1; the D gene is possibly TRBD1 (5 bases). Trimming cost V 2 bases and J 8 bases, with 13 bases left between them. CDR3 length: 14 residues. Per the germline V gene, CDR1 is WNHNN and CDR2 is SYGVQD (reference sequence). The CDR3 is CASSEKGRWYEQFF. The DNA of the CDR3 is TGCGCCAGCAGTGAGAAGGGGCGGTGGTATGAGCAGTTCTTC.

The rearrangement links TRBV20-1 to TRBJ2-1; 13 nucleotides align to TRBD2. J gave up 8 bases and V 3 bases, and 10 bases lay outside the gene matches. This CDR3 comprises 16 residues. Germline lookup yields CDR1 DFQATT and CDR2 SNEGSKA (reference sequence). CDR3 DNA sequence: TGCAGTGCTAGTTCTCCGGGACTAGCGGGATATTATGAGCAGTTCTTC. Protein sequence: CSASSPGLAGYYEQFF.

This rearrangement joins TRBV9 to TRBJ2-1; D is uncertain. Germline values: CDR1 SGDLS, CDR2 YYNGEE. This CDR3 comprises 12 residues. Trimming left V 3 bases short and J 6 bases short, with 7 bases between. CDR3 region: CASSAHSNEQFF. The CDR3 DNA reads TGTGCCAGCAGCGCCCACAGCAATGAGCAGTTCTTC.

This chain links TRBV27 with TRBJ2-1, with D unclear. The CDR3 totals 13 residues. Germline V gives CDR1 MNHEY, CDR2 SMNVEV (reference sequence). Deletions cut 3 bases from V and 0 bases from J, with 3 bases between. In DNA, the CDR3 is TGTGCCAGCAGTTTCGGCTCCTACAATGAGCAGTTCTTC. As protein: CASSFGSYNEQFF.

The chain couples TRBV4-1 to TRBJ1-3, with unresolved D. V lost 1 base and J lost 4, with 5 bases in between. Germline V gene data show CDR1 as MGHRA and CDR2 as YSYEKL. CDR3 size: 13 residues. The CDR3 loop reads CASSQVAGNTIYF. For the CDR3, the DNA is TGCGCCAGCAGCCAAGTGGCCGGAAACACCATATATTTT.

This chain connects TRBV6-5 to TRBJ2-1; 7 positions match TRBD1. The ends lost 5 bases at V and 7 bases at J; junction bases unmatched: 11. Looked up from germline, CDR1 is MNHEY and CDR2 is SVGAGI. The CDR3 spans 15 residues. CDR3 DNA: TGTGCCAGCAGTCTGACTCAGGGGGTAGGTAATGAGCAGTTCTTC. It translates to CASSLTQGVGNEQFF.